The 22 T cell receptor beta chains presented below share a single source sample, sequenced in a study of T-cell reconstitution after alpha-beta-depleted transplantation in children (dated by TCRdb to about 2016). The library was built by means of PCR. Sequencing took place on an Illumina HiSeq 2500. TCR libraries were prepared with molecular barcoding, using unique molecular identifiers to normalize TCRbeta repertoire quantification. TCRdb reprocessed the public reads (quality trimming at Q25 with fastp, clone calling with MiXCR) and kept in-frame beta chains. Entries are consolidated by CDR3 protein sequence, retaining the most common genes and DNA. The sample includes a few hundred thousand distinct CDR3 sequences, with approximately 13% observed a single time. The ten most abundant clones make up about 5% of the sample. Sequencing used PBMCs from the stem cell graft donor, obtained from the stem cell graft. The source of these receptors is a human donor who donated a stem cell graft to a child with combined immunodeficiency.

The V call is TRBV2, the J call TRBJ2-1; perhaps TRBD2 as D (5 bases). The CDR3 runs to 17 residues. Trimming stripped 4 bases from V and 4 bases from J, with 20 bases between. Per the germline V gene, CDR1 is SNHLY and CDR2 is FYNNEI. This CDR3 reads CASSGLVSGQVYNEQFF. The CDR3 DNA sequence: TGTGCCAGCAGTGGGTTAGTGAGCGGCCAAGTTTACAATGAGCAGTTCTTC.

Only a few counts were recorded for this clonotype. The CDR3 spells CASSFGPFYGYTF. As DNA, the CDR3 is TGTGCCAGCAGTTTCGGGCCCTTCTATGGCTACACCTTC. J is TRBJ1-2 and V is TRBV27, with no clear D. Trimming cost V 3 bases and J 4 bases, with 9 bases left between them. The CDR3 loop spans 13 amino acids. Germline CDR1 reads MNHEY; CDR2 reads SMNVEV (reference sequence).

This clonotype has just a few counts. The chain links TRBV3-1 to TRBJ2-5, with TRBD1 identical over 8 bases. V shed 0 bases and J 8 bases; nucleotides not matched to a gene: 8. Germline V gene data show CDR1 as LGHDT and CDR2 as YNNKEL (reference sequence). The CDR3 loop spans 15 amino acids. The CDR3 reads CASSQDRGRPNTQYF. CDR3 coding DNA: TGTGCCAGCAGCCAAGACAGGGGGCGACCAAATACCCAGTACTTC.

DNA of the CDR3: TGTGCCACCAGTGATAATGGGGGCTGGGGCAATGAGCAGTTCTTC. Its translation: CATSDNGGWGNEQFF. The rearrangement uses TRBV24-1 and TRBJ2-1, with TRBD1 as a possible D gene (6 bases). V lost 3 bases and J 6 bases, leaving 14 bases between the germline ends. Germline V gene sequence: CDR1 KGHDR, CDR2 SFDVKD. The CDR3 extends over 15 amino acids.

The chain combines TRBV5-1 with TRBJ1-5; 10 nucleotides agree with TRBD1. The germline gives CDR1 SGHRS, CDR2 YFSETQ. The CDR3 is 15 residues long. With V trimmed by 5 bases and J by 4 bases, 6 bases remained unmatched. The CDR3 reads CASSLDRGPNQPQHF. CDR3 DNA sequence: TGCGCCAGCAGTCTTGACAGGGGGCCGAATCAGCCCCAGCATTTT. The variable domain in full, with the rest retrieved from reference TRBV5-1 and TRBJ1-5, is KAGVTQTPRYLIKTRGQQVTLSCSPISGHRSVSWYQQTPGQGLQFLFEYFSETQRNKGNFPGRFSGRQFSNSRSEMNVSTLELGDSALYLCASSLDRGPNQPQHFGDGTRLSIL.

This clonotype has ten or more counts. The chain links TRBV12-3 or TRBV12-4 to TRBJ2-7; perhaps TRBD2 as D (6 bases). CDR3 length equals 17 residues. V dropped 2 bases and J dropped 2 bases, with 19 bases sitting between them. The chain's CDR3 is CASSLLGLGTSTYEQYF. The CDR3 coding sequence is TGTGCCAGCAGTTTACTCGGGCTCGGGACTTCAACCTACGAGCAGTACTTC.

In its sample, this clonotype was seen many times. The rearrangement links TRBV29-1 to TRBJ2-7; 9 bases map to TRBD1. V dropped 1 base and J dropped 3; count of bases not matched to a gene: 4. The CDR3 is 14 residues long. Germline V gene data show CDR1 as SQVTM and CDR2 as ANQGSEA. The CDR3 protein is CSVEGRDRDYEQYF. DNA for the CDR3: TGCAGCGTTGAAGGGCGGGACAGGGACTACGAGCAGTACTTC.

The chain recombines TRBV12-3 or TRBV12-4 with TRBJ2-3, with TRBD2 matching over 14 bases. The CDR3 has 15 residues. V was pared by 6 bases and J by 8 bases, with 7 bases of the junction left unmatched. CDR3 residues: CASRTGTSGSGTQYF. The CDR3 DNA is TGTGCCAGCAGGACCGGGACTAGCGGGAGTGGTACGCAGTATTTT.

At least ten counts were recorded for this clonotype. The chain recombines TRBV27 with TRBJ2-7; D is unresolved. Per germline, CDR1 MNHEY and CDR2 SMNVEV (reference sequence). The CDR3 is 12 amino acids. V was clipped by 2 bases and J by 6 bases, with 8 bases between them. CDR3 sequence (DNA): TGTGCCAGCAGTTTACCCGGGCCCGAGCAGTACTTC. Its translation is CASSLPGPEQYF.

The rearrangement links TRBV6-1 to TRBJ1-6; 7 bases align to TRBD1. Germline CDR1 is MNHNS and CDR2 is SASEGT. The J segment lost 5 bases and the V segment lost 4 bases, leaving 8 bases of the junction unmatched. The CDR3 runs 16 residues. The CDR3: CASSGARTGDNSPLHF. CDR3 DNA sequence: TGTGCCAGCAGTGGAGCGCGGACAGGAGATAATTCACCCCTCCACTTT.

The chain uses TRBV11-2 and TRBJ1-4; 9 bases fit TRBD1. This CDR3 has 18 residues. The trim removed 5 bases at V and 8 bases at J, leaving 18 bases unmatched. Germline assignment: CDR1 SGHAT and CDR2 FQNNGV. CDR3 in amino acids: CASSIWIGAGTGNEKLFF. As DNA, the CDR3 is TGTGCCAGCAGCATTTGGATCGGAGCCGGGACAGGGAACGAAAAACTGTTTTTT.

This clonotype was counted many times. The genes are TRBV9 and TRBJ2-1, with 12 positions matching TRBD2. Germline V CDR1 and CDR2: SGDLS, YYNGEE. This CDR3 region has 16 residues. The V gene end was trimmed by 2 bases and the J gene end by 8 bases; junction bases not matched to a gene: 8. CDR3 region: CASSVTSGRNFDEQFF. The CDR3 DNA reads TGTGCCAGCAGCGTGACTAGCGGGAGAAATTTCGATGAGCAGTTCTTC.

Only a few counts were recorded for this clonotype. The chain has TRBV28 and TRBJ2-1; 13 bases agree with TRBD2. Germline V CDR1 and CDR2: MDHEN, SYDVKM. V trimming: 1 base; J trimming: 8 bases; junction bases outside the gene matches: 14. The CDR3 length is 19 residues. This chain's CDR3 is CASSLLGPGLAGALDEQFF. CDR3 coding DNA: TGTGCCAGCAGTTTATTGGGACCCGGACTAGCGGGAGCGTTAGATGAGCAGTTCTTC. Together with reference TRBV28 and TRBJ2-1, the CDR3 gives the full variable domain: DVKVTQSSRYLVKRTGEKVFLECVQDMDHENMFWYRQDPGLGLRLIYFSYDVKMKEKGDIPEGYSVSREKKERFSLILESASTNQTSMYLCASSLLGPGLAGALDEQFFGPGTRLTVL.

A few counts support this clonotype. The V gene is TRBV3-1, the J gene TRBJ1-1; D gene unclear. Between the trimmed V and J ends, which lost 0 bases and 4 bases, there was a span of 9 bases. This CDR3 is built from 14 residues. Germline values: CDR1 LGHDT, CDR2 YNNKEL (reference sequence). The CDR3 loop is CASSQEAGFTEAFF. The CDR3 DNA sequence: TGTGCCAGCAGCCAAGAGGCGGGTTTCACTGAAGCTTTCTTT.

There are a few counts of this clonotype. The chain links TRBV5-1 to TRBJ2-1, with D perhaps matching TRBD2 (5 bases). CDR1 and CDR2 from the germline V gene are SGHRS and YFSETQ. This CDR3 spans 15 amino acids. V dropped 3 bases and J dropped 4 bases, with 14 bases sitting between them. The CDR3 nucleotides are TGCGCCAGCAGCTACGGGGAGTTGGCGTACAATGAGCAGTTCTTC. Protein: CASSYGELAYNEQFF.

CDR3 loop: CASSQRLWGGAVTDTQYF. For the CDR3, the DNA is TGTGCCAGCAGCCAACGATTGTGGGGTGGGGCCGTCACAGATACGCAGTATTTT. The genes are TRBV4-2 and TRBJ2-3, with D maybe TRBD1 (5 bases). Germline loops: CDR1 LGHNA, CDR2 YNFKEQ. This CDR3 comprises 18 residues. Trimming pared 2 bases from V and 2 bases from J, leaving 20 bases between.

This clonotype was seen a handful of times. The V gene is TRBV5-4, the J gene TRBJ1-1, with TRBD1 matching over 9 bases. Germline V gives CDR1 SGHNT, CDR2 YYREEE (reference sequence). This CDR3 is 15 amino acids long. The junction had 11 bases not matched to a gene; V was cut back by 3 bases and J by 8 bases. The CDR3 coding sequence is TGTGCCAGCAGCTCGCGGACAGGGGATTTTCGGGAAGCTTTCTTT. This encodes CASSSRTGDFREAFF.

The table lists this clonotype with a few counts. This chain joins TRBV20-1 and TRBJ2-7; a possible D gene is TRBD1 (6 bases). Deletions cut 0 bases from V and 2 bases from J, with 20 bases between. Germline CDR1 reads DFQATT; CDR2 reads SNEGSKA (reference sequence). The CDR3 extends over 17 amino acids. As DNA, the CDR3 is TGCAGTGCTAGAGATACGTGGATGGGGGCGACCACCTACGAGCAGTACTTC. Translated, it gives CSARDTWMGATTYEQYF.

In its sample, this clonotype was seen many times. The J gene is TRBJ2-6, the V gene TRBV25-1, with D perhaps TRBD1 (5 bases). The CDR3 length is 15 residues. The germline gives CDR1 MGHDK, CDR2 SYGVNS. V gave up 2 bases and J gave up 4 bases, with 9 bases separating them. DNA for the CDR3: TGTGCCAGCAGTGAAGTGACAGACGGGGCCAACGTCCTGACTTTC. As protein: CASSEVTDGANVLTF.

V is TRBV29-1 and J is TRBJ2-2; 9 bases are a match to TRBD1. Germline CDR1 SQVTM, CDR2 ANQGSEA. This CDR3 is built from 14 residues. J gave up 7 bases and V 4 bases, and 7 bases lay outside the gene matches. Here the CDR3 reads CSVGRTGVVGELFF. Here the CDR3 DNA reads TGCAGCGTTGGCAGGACAGGGGTGGTCGGGGAGCTGTTTTTT.

Only a few counts were recorded for this clonotype. DNA of the CDR3: TGTGCCAGCAGTGATGGACAATACGGAAACACCATATATTTT. Translating it yields CASSDGQYGNTIYF. The genes are TRBV6-1 and TRBJ1-3, with D perhaps matching TRBD1 (5 bases). Trimming shortened V by 3 bases and J by 4 bases, and 10 bases separated the two germline ends. This CDR3 has 14 residues. CDR1 MNHNS and CDR2 SASEGT come from the germline V gene.

This clonotype was observed a few times. CDR3 in amino acids: CASSYLLAGGDNEQFF. The CDR3 nucleotides read TGTGCCAGCAGCTACCTTCTAGCGGGAGGGGACAATGAGCAGTTCTTC. V is TRBV12-3 or TRBV12-4 and J is TRBJ2-1; 12 bases agree with TRBD2. V lost 6 bases, J lost 5 bases, and 8 bases stayed unmatched. This CDR3 has 16 residues.